The rows below give T cell receptor beta chains drawn from one sample of a study of cytomegalovirus exposure and HLA in healthy donors. Sequencing was performed with immunoSEQ multiplex PCR; in TCRdb, only in-frame clones are kept and a portion is missing. The sample shows some 130,000 clones, roughly four fifths of them seen only once. The sample consisted of PBMCs. The receptors were gathered from a man aged 25-45 years in good health and CMV-seronegative. The CDR3 runs from the conserved cysteine through the conserved F or W. Fields, in order: D gene, V gene, clone size, J gene, CDR3 protein, CDR3 DNA. A D gene is named only where the DNA matches it firmly. Size tells how often a clone was seen (once, few, many) or the class of an expanded clone, and some rows leave it out.

TRBD1	TRBV11-2	NA	TRBJ2-2	CASSQPWTGTTGELFF	TGTGCCAGCAGCCAACCCTGGACAGGGACCACCGGGGAGCTGTTTTTT
NA	TRBV5-4	NA	TRBJ2-2	CASRIQPQGRNTGELFF	TGTGCCAGCAGGATACAACCCCAGGGGCGAAACACCGGGGAGCTGTTTTTT
NA	TRBV21-1	NA	TRBJ2-7	CASSNIGLAGAAYEQYF	TGTGCCAGCAGCAATATAGGGCTAGCGGGAGCTGCCTACGAGCAGTACTTC
NA	TRBV25-1	once	TRBJ2-7	CASSLDPGTPYEQYF	TGTGCCAGCAGCTTGGACCCCGGGACACCCTACGAGCAGTACTTC
NA	TRBV6-6	NA	TRBJ2-5	CASAPGRGARETQYF	TGTGCCAGTGCTCCTGGCCGGGGGGCTCGGGAGACCCAGTACTTC
TRBD1	TRBV30	NA	TRBJ1-1	CAQQGYTEAFF	TGTGCCCAACAGGGGTACACTGAAGCTTTCTTT
NA	TRBV27	few	TRBJ1-2	CASSLFGGDGYTF	TGTGCCAGCAGTTTATTCGGCGGGGATGGCTACACCTTC
NA	TRBV19	NA	TRBJ2-2	CASGGGLYEWRPGELFF	TGTGCCAGTGGGGGAGGACTGTACGAGTGGCGACCCGGGGAGCTGTTTTTT
TRBD2	TRBV7-9	NA	TRBJ2-1	CASSFKGGSDEQFF	TGTGCCAGCAGCTTTAAGGGCGGGAGTGATGAGCAGTTCTTC
TRBD1	TRBV7-3	NA	TRBJ2-1	CASSADRGPYNEQFF	TGTGCCAGCAGCGCGGACAGGGGGCCATACAATGAGCAGTTCTTC